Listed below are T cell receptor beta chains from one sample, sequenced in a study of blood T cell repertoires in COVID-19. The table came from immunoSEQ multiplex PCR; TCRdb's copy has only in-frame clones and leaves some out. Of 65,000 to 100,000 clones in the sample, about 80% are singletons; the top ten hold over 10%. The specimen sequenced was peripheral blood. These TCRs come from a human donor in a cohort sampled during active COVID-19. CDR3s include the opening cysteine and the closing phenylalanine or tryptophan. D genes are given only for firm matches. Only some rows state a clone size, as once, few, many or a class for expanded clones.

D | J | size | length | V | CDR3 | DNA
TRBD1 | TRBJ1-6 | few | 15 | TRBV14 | CASSPQGGWNSPLHF | TGTGCCAGCAGCCCGCAGGGGGGCTGGAATTCACCCCTCCACTTT
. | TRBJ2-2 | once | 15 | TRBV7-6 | CASSLSGANTGELFF | TGTGCCAGCAGCTTATCCGGGGCGAACACCGGGGAGCTGTTTTTT
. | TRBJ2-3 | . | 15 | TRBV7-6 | CASSLSGGPADTQYF | TGTGCCAGCAGCTTATCCGGGGGGCCGGCGGATACGCAGTATTTT
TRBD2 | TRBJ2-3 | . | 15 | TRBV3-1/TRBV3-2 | CASRRTSGGGDTQYF | TGTGCCAGCAGACGGACTAGCGGGGGTGGAGATACGCAGTATTTT
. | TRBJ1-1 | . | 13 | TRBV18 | CASSLTGIAEAFF | TGTGCCAGCTCACTTACAGGGATCGCTGAAGCTTTCTTT
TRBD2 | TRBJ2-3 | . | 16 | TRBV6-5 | CASSYASGGGTDTQYF | TGTGCCAGCAGTTACGCTAGCGGGGGGGGAACAGATACGCAGTATTTT
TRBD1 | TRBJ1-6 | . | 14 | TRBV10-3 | CAINDRGINSPLHF | TGTGCCATCAATGACAGGGGGATTAATTCACCCCTCCACTTT
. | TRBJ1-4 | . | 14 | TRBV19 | CASRVGGNAEKLFF | TGTGCCAGTCGGGTTGGGGGGAACGCTGAAAAACTGTTTTTT
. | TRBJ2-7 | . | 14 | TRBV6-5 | CASSTGLSSYEQYF | TGTGCCAGCAGTACGGGACTCAGCTCCTACGAGCAGTACTTC
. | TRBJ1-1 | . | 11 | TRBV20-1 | CSAERDTEAFF | TGCAGTGCGGAACGGGATACTGAAGCTTTCTTT
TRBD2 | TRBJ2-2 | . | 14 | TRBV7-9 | CASSLAGGPGELFF | TGTGCCAGCAGCTTAGCGGGAGGGCCCGGGGAGCTGTTTTTT
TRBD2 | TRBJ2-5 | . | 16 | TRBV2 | CASSSPPLAGGETQYF | TGTGCCAGCAGTTCGCCCCCGCTAGCGGGGGGGGAGACCCAGTACTTC
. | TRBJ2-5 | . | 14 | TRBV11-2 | CASSLEGGGETQYF | TGTGCCAGCAGCTTAGAGGGGGGTGGGGAGACCCAGTACTTC
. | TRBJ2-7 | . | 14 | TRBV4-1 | CASSRSHPAYEQYF | TGCGCCAGCAGCCGAAGTCATCCAGCCTACGAGCAGTACTTC
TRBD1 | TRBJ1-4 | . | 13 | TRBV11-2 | CASSWDRGGKLFF | TGTGCCAGCAGCTGGGACAGGGGTGGAAAACTGTTTTTT
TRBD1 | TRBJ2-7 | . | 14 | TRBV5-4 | CASSITGASYEQYF | TGTGCCAGCAGCATCACAGGGGCCTCCTACGAGCAGTACTTC
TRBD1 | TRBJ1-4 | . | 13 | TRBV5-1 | CASTTGTNEKLFF | TGCGCCAGCACGACAGGGACTAATGAAAAACTGTTTTTT
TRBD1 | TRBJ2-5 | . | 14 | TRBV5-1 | CASSRDRGEETQYF | TGCGCCAGCAGTCGGGACAGGGGGGAAGAGACCCAGTACTTC
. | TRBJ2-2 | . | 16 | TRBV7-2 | CASSLVGVAHTGELFF | TGTGCCAGCAGCTTGGTCGGAGTAGCGCACACCGGGGAGCTGTTTTTT
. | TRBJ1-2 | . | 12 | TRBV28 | CASSPRSYGYTF | TGTGCCAGCAGTCCGAGGAGCTATGGCTACACCTTC
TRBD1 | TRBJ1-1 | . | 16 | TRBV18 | CASSPGRQGLGTEAFF | TGTGCCAGCTCACCGGGTCGACAGGGATTGGGCACTGAAGCTTTCTTT
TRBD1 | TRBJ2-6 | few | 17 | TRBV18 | CASSPRTGTSGANVLTF | TGTGCCAGCTCACCGAGGACAGGGACCTCTGGGGCCAACGTCCTGACTTTC
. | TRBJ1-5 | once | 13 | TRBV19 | CASTRGGNQPQHF | TGTGCCAGCACAAGGGGCGGCAATCAGCCCCAGCATTTT
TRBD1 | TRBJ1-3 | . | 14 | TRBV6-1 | CASSEPGQTNTIYF | TGTGCCAGCAGTGAACCGGGACAGACAAACACCATATATTTT
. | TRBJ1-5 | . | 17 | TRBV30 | CAWSVLFPTLSNQPQHF | TGTGCCTGGAGTGTACTGTTCCCGACACTGAGCAATCAGCCCCAGCATTTT
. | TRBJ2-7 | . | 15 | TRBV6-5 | CASTVHRGTSSEQYF | TGTGCCAGCACCGTTCACCGCGGGACTTCGAGCGAGCAGTACTTC
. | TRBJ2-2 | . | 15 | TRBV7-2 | CASSLVQGLVGELFF | TGTGCCAGCAGCTTAGTACAGGGTTTGGTCGGGGAGCTGTTTTTT
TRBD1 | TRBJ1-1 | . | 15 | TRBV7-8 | CASSLRGTVNTEAFF | TGTGCCAGCAGCTTACGGGGGACAGTTAACACTGAAGCTTTCTTT
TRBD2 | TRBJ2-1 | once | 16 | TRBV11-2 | CASSPLAGVGPHEQFF | TGTGCCAGCAGCCCTTTGGCGGGGGTGGGCCCCCATGAGCAGTTCTTC
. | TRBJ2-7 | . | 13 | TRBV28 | CASSLRPGGEQYF | TGTGCCAGCAGTTTAAGGCCAGGTGGCGAGCAGTACTTC
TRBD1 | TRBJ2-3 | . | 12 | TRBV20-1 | CSASDGQVAQYF | TGCAGTGCTAGTGACGGACAGGTTGCGCAGTATTTT
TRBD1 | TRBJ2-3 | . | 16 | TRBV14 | CASSLYRGRGVDTQYF | TGTGCCAGCAGCCTTTACAGGGGGCGCGGGGTAGATACGCAGTATTTT
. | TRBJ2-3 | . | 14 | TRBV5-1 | CASSLARAEDTQYF | TGCGCCAGCAGCTTGGCCAGGGCAGAAGATACGCAGTATTTT
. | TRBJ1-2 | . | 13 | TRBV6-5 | CASRGEDNYGYTF | TGTGCCAGCAGGGGAGAGGATAACTATGGCTACACCTTC
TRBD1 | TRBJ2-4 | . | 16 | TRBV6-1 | CASSEEGGSYLNIQYF | TGTGCCAGCAGTGAAGAAGGGGGCAGTTACTTAAACATTCAGTACTTC
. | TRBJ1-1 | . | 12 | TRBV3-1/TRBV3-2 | CASSGLKTEAFF | TGTGCCAGCAGCGGCCTCAAAACTGAAGCTTTCTTT